The clone carrying this T cell receptor beta chain has a count of ten or more. Its specificity is unknown. RNA transcripts served as template for amplifying TCR beta CDR3 sequences. The library came from an HTBI-primed first-round RT-PCR and a second-round multiplex PCR. A single record per CDR3 protein comes from TCRdb applying MiXCR to the multiplex PCR reads. Of 500,000 to 700,000 distinct CDR3 sequences listed, 20% to 25% are singletons. The sample originates from a study of Graves' ophthalmopathy and Graves' hyperthyroidism. Points from the study as a whole: Blood also contained most of the expanded thyroid clonotypes above 0.001 frequency.

Germline CDR1 is MNHEY and CDR2 is SVGAGI. The CDR3 totals 15 residues. V lost 2 bases and J 2 bases, leaving 12 bases between the germline ends. This TCR came from a woman younger than 35 with stable Graves' hyperthyroidism. Some clones in this sample may be carry-over from other donors' samples. The chain couples TRBV6-5 to TRBJ1-2; possibly TRBD1 for D (5 bases). The source material was peripheral blood. CDR3 coding DNA: TGTGCCAGCAGTTACGGGGGTCAGCAGAACTATGGCTACACCTTC. Translation: CASSYGGQQNYGYTF.